A single T cell receptor (beta chain) is shown here with its context. The data stem from a study of blood T cell repertoires in COVID-19. Sequencing was performed with immunoSEQ multiplex PCR; in TCRdb, only in-frame clones are kept and a portion is missing. Of roughly 180,000 clones listed, approximately 85% were seen once; the top ten hold about 12%. The CDR3 totals 14 residues. Unmatched junction bases numbered 6, after V lost 7 bases and J lost 3 bases. CDR1 and CDR2 from the germline V gene are LNHDA and SQIVND (reference sequence). This sequence originates from a middle-aged man who had recovered from COVID-19. The chain uses TRBV19 and TRBJ1-3; 7 bases align to TRBD1. The sample consisted of PBMCs or T cells enriched from blood (not recorded which). Written as DNA, the CDR3 is TGTGCCAGTATCCTGACAGGGAATGGAAACACCATATATTTT. This sequence encodes CASILTGNGNTIYF.